Detailed here is one TCR beta chain. The record originates from a study of shared clonotypes between healthy human individuals. A 200 ng quantity of DNA, roughly 29,000 T cell genomes, went into the sorted-subset replicate PCRs. The repertoire was sequenced with immunoSEQ multiplex PCR; TCRdb's copy has only in-frame clones and lacks some. The sample carries over a million clones, approximately 80% recorded once. Germline CDR1 SGHDN, CDR2 FVKESK. The CDR3 consists of 17 residues. Trimming at V came to 0 bases and at J to 5 bases, leaving 10 bases not matched to a gene. This TCR was sampled from a man younger than 30 in good health. Some clones in this sample may be carry-over from other donors' samples. The V and J genes are TRBV14 and TRBJ2-5, with TRBD2 matching 9 bases. The sequenced material came from memory CD4+ T cells from PBMCs. The sample's subset: CD45RA-negative fraction. The CDR3 nucleotides are TGTGCCAGCAGCCAAGAGGGTAGCGGGAGAAGATGGGAGACCCAGTACTTC. This translates into CASSQEGSGRRWETQYF.